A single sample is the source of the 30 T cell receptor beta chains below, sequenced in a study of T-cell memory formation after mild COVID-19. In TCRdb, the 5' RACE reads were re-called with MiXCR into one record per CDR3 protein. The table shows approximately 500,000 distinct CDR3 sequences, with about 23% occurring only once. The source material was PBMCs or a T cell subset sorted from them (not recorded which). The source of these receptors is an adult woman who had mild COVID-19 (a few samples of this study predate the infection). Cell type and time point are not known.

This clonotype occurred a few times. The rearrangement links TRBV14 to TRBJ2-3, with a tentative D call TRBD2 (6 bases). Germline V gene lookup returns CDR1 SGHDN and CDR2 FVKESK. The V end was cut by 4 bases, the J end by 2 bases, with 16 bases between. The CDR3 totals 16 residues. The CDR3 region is CASSLQPGLPTDTQYF. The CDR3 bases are TGTGCCAGCAGCCTTCAACCGGGACTTCCCACAGATACGCAGTATTTT.

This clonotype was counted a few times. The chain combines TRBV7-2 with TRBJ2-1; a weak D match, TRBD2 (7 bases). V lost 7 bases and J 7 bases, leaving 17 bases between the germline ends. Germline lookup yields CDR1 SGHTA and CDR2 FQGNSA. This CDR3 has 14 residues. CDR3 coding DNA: TGTGCCAGCACCCCGAGGGGGGGCCCGAATGAGCAGTTCTTC. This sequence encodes CASTPRGGPNEQFF.

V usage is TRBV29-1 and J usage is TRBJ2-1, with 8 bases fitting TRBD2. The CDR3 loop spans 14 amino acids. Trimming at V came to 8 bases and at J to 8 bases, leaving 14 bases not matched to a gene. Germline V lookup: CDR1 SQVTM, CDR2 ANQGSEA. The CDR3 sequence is CSPRIAGRVDEQFF. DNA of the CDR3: TGCAGCCCCAGGATAGCGGGGCGAGTCGATGAGCAGTTCTTC.

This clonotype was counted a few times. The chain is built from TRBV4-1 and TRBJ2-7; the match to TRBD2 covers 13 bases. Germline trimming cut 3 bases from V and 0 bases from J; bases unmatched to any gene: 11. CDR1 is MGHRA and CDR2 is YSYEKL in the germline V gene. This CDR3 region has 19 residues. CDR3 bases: TGCGCCAGCAGCCAGACGACTAGCGGGGGGACTATTCGCTCCTACGAGCAGTACTTC. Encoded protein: CASSQTTSGGTIRSYEQYF.

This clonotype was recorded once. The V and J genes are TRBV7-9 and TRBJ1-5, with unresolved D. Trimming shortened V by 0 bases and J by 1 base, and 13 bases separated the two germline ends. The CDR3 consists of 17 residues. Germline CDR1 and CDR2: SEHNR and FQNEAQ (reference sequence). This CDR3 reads CASSLAAPGESNQPQHF. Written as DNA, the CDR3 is TGTGCCAGCAGCTTAGCGGCCCCAGGAGAGAGCAATCAGCCCCAGCATTTT.

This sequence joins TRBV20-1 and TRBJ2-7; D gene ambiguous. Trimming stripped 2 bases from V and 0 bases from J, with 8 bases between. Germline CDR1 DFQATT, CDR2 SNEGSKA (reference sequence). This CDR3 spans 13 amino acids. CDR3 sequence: CSARNAHSYEQYF. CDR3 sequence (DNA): TGCAGTGCTAGAAACGCCCACTCCTACGAGCAGTACTTC.

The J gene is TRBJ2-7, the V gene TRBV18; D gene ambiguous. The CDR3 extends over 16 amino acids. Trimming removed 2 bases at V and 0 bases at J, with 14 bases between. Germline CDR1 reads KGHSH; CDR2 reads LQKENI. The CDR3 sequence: CASSPMWKGPSYEQYF. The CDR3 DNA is TGTGCCAGCTCACCAATGTGGAAAGGGCCCTCCTACGAGCAGTACTTC.

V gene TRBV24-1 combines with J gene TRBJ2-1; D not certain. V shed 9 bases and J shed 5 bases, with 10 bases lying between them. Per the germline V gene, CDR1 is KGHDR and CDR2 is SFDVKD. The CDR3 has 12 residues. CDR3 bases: TGTGCCACCTCCGGAGACGACAATGAGCAGTTCTTC. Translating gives CATSGDDNEQFF.

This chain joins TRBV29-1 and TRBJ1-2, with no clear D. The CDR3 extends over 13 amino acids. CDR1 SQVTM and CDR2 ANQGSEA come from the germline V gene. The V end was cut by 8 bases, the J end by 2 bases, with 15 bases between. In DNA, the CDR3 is TGCAGCATTGCTGACGGCCCAAACTATGGCTACACCTTC. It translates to CSIADGPNYGYTF.

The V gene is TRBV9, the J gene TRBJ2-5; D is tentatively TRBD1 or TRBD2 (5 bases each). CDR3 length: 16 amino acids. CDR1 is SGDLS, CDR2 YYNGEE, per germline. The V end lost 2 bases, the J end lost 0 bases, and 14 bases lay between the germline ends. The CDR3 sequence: CASSVGTSVYQETQYF. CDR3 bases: TGTGCCAGCAGCGTGGGGACCTCCGTGTACCAAGAGACCCAGTACTTC. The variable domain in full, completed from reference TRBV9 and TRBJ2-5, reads DSGVTQTPKHLITATGQRVTLRCSPRSGDLSVYWYQQSLDQGLQFLIQYYNGEERAKGNILERFSAQQFPDLHSELNLSSLELGDSALYFCASSVGTSVYQETQYFGPGTRLLVL.

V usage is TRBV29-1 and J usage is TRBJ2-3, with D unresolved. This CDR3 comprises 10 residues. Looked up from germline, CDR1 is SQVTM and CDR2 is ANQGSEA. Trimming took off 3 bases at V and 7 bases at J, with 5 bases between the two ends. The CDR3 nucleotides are TGCAGCGTTGACAGCAATACGCAGTATTTT. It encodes CSVDSNTQYF.

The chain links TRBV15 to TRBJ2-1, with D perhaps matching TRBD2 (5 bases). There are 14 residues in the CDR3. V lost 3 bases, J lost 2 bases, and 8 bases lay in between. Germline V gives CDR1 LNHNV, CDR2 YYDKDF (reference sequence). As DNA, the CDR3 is TGTGCCACCAGCAGGGACGGGACCTACAATGAGCAGTTCTTC. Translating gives CATSRDGTYNEQFF.

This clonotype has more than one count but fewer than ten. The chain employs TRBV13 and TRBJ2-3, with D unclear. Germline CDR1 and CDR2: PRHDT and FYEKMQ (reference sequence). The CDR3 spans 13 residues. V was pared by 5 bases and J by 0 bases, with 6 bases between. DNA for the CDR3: TGTGCCAGCAGCACTACTAGCACAGATACGCAGTATTTT. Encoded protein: CASSTTSTDTQYF.

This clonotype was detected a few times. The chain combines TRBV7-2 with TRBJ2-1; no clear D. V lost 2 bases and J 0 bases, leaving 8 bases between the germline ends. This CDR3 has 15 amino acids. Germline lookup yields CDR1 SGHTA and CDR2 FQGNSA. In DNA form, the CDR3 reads TGTGCCAGCAGCTTAATCTTTGGCTCCTACAATGAGCAGTTCTTC. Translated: CASSLIFGSYNEQFF.

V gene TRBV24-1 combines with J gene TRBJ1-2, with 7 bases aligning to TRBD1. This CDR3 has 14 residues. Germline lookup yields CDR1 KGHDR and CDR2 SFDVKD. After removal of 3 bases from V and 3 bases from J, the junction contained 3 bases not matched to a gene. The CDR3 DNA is TGTGCCACCAGTGATACCAGGGGGGACTATGGCTACACCTTC. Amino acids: CATSDTRGDYGYTF.

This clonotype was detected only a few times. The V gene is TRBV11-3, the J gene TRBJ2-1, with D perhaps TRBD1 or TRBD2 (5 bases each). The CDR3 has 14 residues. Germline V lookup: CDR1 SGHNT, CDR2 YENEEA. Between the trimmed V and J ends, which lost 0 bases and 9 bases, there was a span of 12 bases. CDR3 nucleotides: TGTGCCAGCAGCTTAGAGGGACCTAGGAGTGAGCAGTTCTTC. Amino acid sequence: CASSLEGPRSEQFF. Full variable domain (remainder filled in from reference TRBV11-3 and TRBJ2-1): EAGVVQSPRYKIIEKKQPVAFWCNPISGHNTLYWYLQNLGQGPELLIRYENEEAVDDSQLPKDRFSAERLKGVDSTLKIQPAELGDSAVYLCASSLEGPRSEQFFGPGTRLTVL.

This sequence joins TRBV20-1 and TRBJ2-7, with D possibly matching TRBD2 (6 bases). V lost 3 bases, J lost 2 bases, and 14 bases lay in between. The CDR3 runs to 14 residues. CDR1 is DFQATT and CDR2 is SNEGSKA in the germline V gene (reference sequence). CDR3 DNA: TGCAGTGCTAGGGCGGGAAGAGCCACCTACGAGCAGTACTTC. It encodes CSARAGRATYEQYF.

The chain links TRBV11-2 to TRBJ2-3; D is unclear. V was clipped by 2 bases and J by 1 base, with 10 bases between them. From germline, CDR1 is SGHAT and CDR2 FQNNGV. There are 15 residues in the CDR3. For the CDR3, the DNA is TGTGCCAGCAGCTTATATCCGGACGGCACAGATACGCAGTATTTT. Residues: CASSLYPDGTDTQYF.

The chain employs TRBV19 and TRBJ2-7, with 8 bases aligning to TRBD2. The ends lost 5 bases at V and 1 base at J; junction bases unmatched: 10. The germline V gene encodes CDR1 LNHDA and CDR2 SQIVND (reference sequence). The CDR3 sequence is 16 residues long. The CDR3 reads CASSSLTSARSYEQYF. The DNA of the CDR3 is TGTGCCAGTAGTTCCCTGACTAGCGCGAGATCCTACGAGCAGTACTTC.

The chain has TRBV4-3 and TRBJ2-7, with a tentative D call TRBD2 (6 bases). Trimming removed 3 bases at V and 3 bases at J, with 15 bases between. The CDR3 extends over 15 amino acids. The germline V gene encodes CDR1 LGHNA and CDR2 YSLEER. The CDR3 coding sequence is TGCGCCAGCAGCCAGGGACGGGGGAAGGGCTACGAGCAGTACTTC. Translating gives CASSQGRGKGYEQYF.

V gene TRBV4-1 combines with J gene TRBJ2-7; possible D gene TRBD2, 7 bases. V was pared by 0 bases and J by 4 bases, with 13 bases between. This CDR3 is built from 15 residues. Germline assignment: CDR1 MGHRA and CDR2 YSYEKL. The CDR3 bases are TGCGCCAGCAGCCAAGACGGGGGGACATTTTACGAGCAGTACTTC. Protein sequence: CASSQDGGTFYEQYF.

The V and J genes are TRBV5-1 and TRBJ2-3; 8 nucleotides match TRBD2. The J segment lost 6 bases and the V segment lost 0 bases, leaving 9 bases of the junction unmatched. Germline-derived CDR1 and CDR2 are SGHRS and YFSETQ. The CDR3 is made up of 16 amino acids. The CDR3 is CASSLGSGTSGDTQYF. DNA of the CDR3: TGCGCCAGCAGCTTGGGGTCTGGTACTAGCGGTGATACGCAGTATTTT.

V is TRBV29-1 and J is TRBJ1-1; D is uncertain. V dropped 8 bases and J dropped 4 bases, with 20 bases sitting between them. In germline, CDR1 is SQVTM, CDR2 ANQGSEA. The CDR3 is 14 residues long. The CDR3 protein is CSSGSILGGTEAFF. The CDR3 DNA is TGCAGCTCTGGGTCTATTTTGGGAGGCACTGAAGCTTTCTTT.

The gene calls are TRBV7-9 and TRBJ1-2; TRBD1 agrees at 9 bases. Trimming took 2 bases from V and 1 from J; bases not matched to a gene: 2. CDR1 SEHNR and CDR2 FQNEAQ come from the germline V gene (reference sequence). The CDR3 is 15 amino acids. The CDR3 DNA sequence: TGTGCCAGCAGCTTACGGACAGGGGATAACTATGGCTACACCTTC. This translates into CASSLRTGDNYGYTF.

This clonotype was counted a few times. The CDR3 DNA is TGTGCCAGCAGCCAAAGCCCGGGACTAGAAAATGAGCAGTTCTTC. It translates to CASSQSPGLENEQFF. This chain links TRBV11-1 with TRBJ2-1; 8 bases line up with TRBD2. The CDR3 loop spans 15 amino acids. The V and J ends lost 5 bases and 7 bases, in that order; junction bases with no gene match: 10. CDR1 is SGHAT and CDR2 is FQDESV in the germline V gene (reference sequence). Using reference TRBV11-1 and TRBJ2-1 for the parts outside the CDR3, the full variable domain is EAEVAQSPRYKITEKSQAVAFWCDPISGHATLYWYRQILGQGPELLVQFQDESVVDDSQLPKDRFSAERLKGVDSTLKIQPAELGDSAMYLCASSQSPGLENEQFFGPGTRLTVL.

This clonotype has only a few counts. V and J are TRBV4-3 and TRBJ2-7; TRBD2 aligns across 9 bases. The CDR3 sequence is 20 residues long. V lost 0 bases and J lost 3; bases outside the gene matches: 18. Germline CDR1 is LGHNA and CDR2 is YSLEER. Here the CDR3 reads CASSQEPPLGFSSGIYEQYF. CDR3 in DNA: TGCGCCAGCAGCCAAGAGCCGCCGTTGGGTTTTTCTAGCGGGATCTACGAGCAGTACTTC.

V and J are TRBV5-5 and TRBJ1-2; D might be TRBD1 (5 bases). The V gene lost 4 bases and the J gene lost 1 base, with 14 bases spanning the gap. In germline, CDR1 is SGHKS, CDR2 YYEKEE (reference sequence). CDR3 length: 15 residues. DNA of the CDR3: TGTGCCAGCAGCGCCGTTGGGGCTGGTAACTATGGCTACACCTTC. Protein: CASSAVGAGNYGYTF.

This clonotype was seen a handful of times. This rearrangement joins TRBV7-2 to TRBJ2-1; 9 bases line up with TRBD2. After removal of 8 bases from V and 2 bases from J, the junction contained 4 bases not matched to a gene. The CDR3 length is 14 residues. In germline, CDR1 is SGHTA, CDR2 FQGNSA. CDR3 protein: CASLRGGPYNEQFF. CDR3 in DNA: TGTGCCAGCTTGCGGGGGGGCCCCTACAATGAGCAGTTCTTC.

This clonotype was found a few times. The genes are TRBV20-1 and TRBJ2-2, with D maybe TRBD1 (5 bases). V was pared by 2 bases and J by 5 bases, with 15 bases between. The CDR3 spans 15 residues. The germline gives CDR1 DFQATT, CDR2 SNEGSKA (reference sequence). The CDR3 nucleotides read TGCAGTGCTAGAAATGGCAGGGTCGTGACCGGGGAGCTGTTTTTT. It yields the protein CSARNGRVVTGELFF.

The DNA of the CDR3 is TGTGCCAGCTCTTTATCCCTACCCTACGAGCAGTACTTC. Protein product: CASSLSLPYEQYF. The V and J genes are TRBV18 and TRBJ2-7; D remains ambiguous. The germline V and J ends were trimmed by 6 bases and 2 bases, with 11 bases remaining between them. This CDR3 is built from 13 residues. The germline CDR1 and CDR2 sequences are KGHSH and LQKENI.